This section outlines one T cell receptor (beta chain) sequence together with its context. This specimen belongs to a study of blood T cell repertoires in COVID-19. V was clipped by 7 bases and J by 3 bases, with 13 bases between them. CDR3 length: 15 residues. The germline V gene encodes CDR1 MNHEY and CDR2 SVGAGI. The assay was immunoSEQ multiplex PCR, and TCRdb's table has in-frame clones only and misses some. The table includes tens of thousands of clones, roughly nine tenths detected once. The clonotype was recovered from a man between 60 and 70 years old with active COVID-19. J is TRBJ1-6 and V is TRBV6-5; TRBD1 is a possible D gene (6 bases). The sequencing input was peripheral blood. CDR3 coding DNA: TGTGCCAGCATGGTTACGACAGGCTATAATTCACCCCTCCACTTT. Residues: CASMVTTGYNSPLHF.